This is a list of T cell receptor beta chains from one sample in a study of CD8+ T cells in alopecia areata. Libraries were prepared by immunoSEQ multiplex PCR; TCRdb keeps only in-frame clonotypes and omits some of them. The repertoire holds about 180,000 clones, with roughly half as singletons. The sequencing here drew on CD8+ T cells sorted from blood, taken between weeks 51 and 52, from a patient treated with tofacitinib. The receptor set was obtained from a human donor with alopecia areata. CDR3s include the opening cysteine and the closing phenylalanine or tryptophan. The D gene is left open where the match is weak. Clone sizes are given selectively: once, few, many, or a class where the clone is expanded.

D,J,size,V,CDR3,DNA
TRBD2,TRBJ2-1,few,TRBV5-6,CASSLAGDAYNEQFF,TGTGCCAGCAGTCTAGCGGGGGATGCCTACAATGAGCAGTTCTTC
TRBD2,TRBJ2-1,.,TRBV27,CASSRTSGPNNEQFF,TGTGCCAGCAGTCGGACTAGCGGGCCTAACAATGAGCAGTTCTTC
TRBD2,TRBJ2-3,.,TRBV27,CASSAAGDSTDTQYF,TGTGCCAGCAGTGCAGCGGGGGATAGCACAGATACGCAGTATTTT
.,TRBJ1-2,few,TRBV6-5,CASSSTDNYGYTF,TGTGCCAGCAGTTCGACAGATAACTATGGCTACACCTTC
.,TRBJ1-1,.,TRBV4-1,CASSQSDRLNTEAFF,TGCGCCAGCAGCCAATCCGACAGACTGAACACTGAAGCTTTCTTT
.,TRBJ2-3,.,TRBV29-1,CSVARDSSLGDTQYF,TGCAGCGTGGCGAGGGACTCAAGCTTAGGAGATACGCAGTATTTT
.,TRBJ2-3,.,TRBV2,CASTWGHEDYTDTQYF,TGTGCCAGCACATGGGGACACGAAGATTACACAGATACGCAGTATTTT
.,TRBJ2-7,.,TRBV27,CASSLLGSEQYF,TGTGCCAGCAGTTTACTGGGGAGCGAGCAGTACTTC
.,TRBJ2-3,few,TRBV29-1,CSVEGTPSTDTQYF,TGCAGCGTTGAAGGGACGCCCAGCACAGATACGCAGTATTTT
.,TRBJ1-1,.,TRBV4-2,CASRDTEAFF,TGTGCCAGCAGAGATACTGAAGCTTTCTTT
.,TRBJ2-3,.,TRBV9,CASSPHRSTDTQYF,TGTGCCAGCAGCCCACACAGGAGCACAGATACGCAGTATTTT
TRBD1,TRBJ1-5,.,TRBV7-9,CASSIWTGGSNQPQHF,TGTGCCAGCAGCATATGGACAGGGGGCAGCAATCAGCCCCAGCATTTT
.,TRBJ1-5,.,TRBV7-9,CASSLEPDSNQPQHF,TGTGCCAGCAGCTTAGAGCCAGACTCCAATCAGCCCCAGCATTTT
.,TRBJ1-6,.,TRBV23-1,CASTHLILGPLHF,TGCGCCAGCACCCACCTAATACTAGGACCCCTCCACTTT
.,TRBJ1-1,few,TRBV5-1,CASSPALTGNTEAFF,TGCGCCAGCAGCCCAGCGTTGACAGGGAACACTGAAGCTTTCTTT
.,TRBJ1-2,.,TRBV9,CASSPLTGLGGYTF,TGTGCCAGCAGCCCCCTGACGGGATTGGGAGGCTACACCTTC
.,TRBJ2-1,.,TRBV2,CASLRDSYNEQFF,TGTGCCAGCCTACGGGACTCCTACAATGAGCAGTTCTTC
TRBD2,TRBJ2-2,few,TRBV6-4,CASSDGTSSNTGELFF,TGTGCCAGCAGTGACGGGACTAGCTCGAACACCGGGGAGCTGTTTTTT
TRBD2,TRBJ2-1,.,TRBV9,CASSPLAGDEDEQFF,TGTGCCAGCAGCCCCCTAGCGGGGGATGAAGATGAGCAGTTCTTC
TRBD1,TRBJ2-1,.,TRBV5-1,CATSGQDSYNEQFF,TGCGCCACTTCGGGACAGGACTCCTACAATGAGCAGTTCTTC
.,TRBJ1-1,once,TRBV9,CASSVGGGPGGTEAFF,TGTGCCAGCAGCGTAGGCGGTGGACCGGGGGGCACTGAAGCTTTCTTT
.,TRBJ1-2,many,TRBV27,CASSGGWGYTF,TGTGCCAGCAGTGGGGGATGGGGCTACACCTTC
.,TRBJ1-2,.,TRBV19,CASRNTGRNYGYTF,TGTGCCAGTAGAAACACAGGGCGCAACTATGGCTACACCTTC
.,TRBJ2-3,.,TRBV7-8,CASSLVELVRVDTQYF,TGTGCCAGCAGCTTAGTCGAGCTAGTGCGGGTAGATACGCAGTATTTT
.,TRBJ1-1,.,TRBV4-3,CASSQGSSNTEAFF,TGCGCCAGCAGCCAAGGGAGCTCCAACACTGAAGCTTTCTTT
.,TRBJ2-7,.,TRBV10-3,CATQENSYEQYF,TGTGCCACTCAGGAGAACTCCTACGAGCAGTACTTC
.,TRBJ2-4,.,TRBV27,CASSLSSEGSNIQYF,TGTGCCAGCAGTTTATCTTCGGAAGGTTCAAACATTCAGTACTTC
.,TRBJ2-5,once,TRBV5-6,CASSFEAGWETQYF,TGTGCCAGCAGCTTCGAGGCAGGGTGGGAGACCCAGTACTTC
TRBD2,TRBJ2-3,.,TRBV7-2,CASSLAGDLGGGYTDTQYF,TGTGCCAGCAGCTTAGCAGGGGATCTCGGCGGGGGGTACACAGATACGCAGTATTTT
.,TRBJ2-7,.,TRBV27,CASSPPGYEQYF,TGTGCCAGCAGTCCCCCGGGGTACGAGCAGTACTTC
.,TRBJ2-1,.,TRBV5-4,CASLPDGGLGQFF,TGTGCCAGCCTCCCCGACGGGGGCCTGGGGCAGTTCTTC
TRBD1,TRBJ1-4,.,TRBV4-2,CASSQFLDRDEKLFF,TGTGCCAGCAGCCAATTCCTCGACAGGGACGAAAAACTGTTTTTT
.,TRBJ2-1,.,TRBV4-2,CASSQDLGTYNEQFF,TGTGCCAGCAGCCAAGATCTAGGGACCTACAATGAGCAGTTCTTC
.,TRBJ2-7,few,TRBV7-9,CASSLATGIEQYF,TGTGCCAGCAGCTTAGCAACAGGGATAGAGCAGTACTTC
.,TRBJ1-2,.,TRBV7-9,CASSPGGLGDYGYTF,TGTGCCAGCAGCCCCGGGGGACTAGGAGACTATGGCTACACCTTC
.,TRBJ1-2,.,TRBV9,CASSGQEEVSGYTF,TGTGCCAGCAGCGGTCAAGAGGAGGTTTCTGGCTACACCTTC
TRBD1,TRBJ2-1,.,TRBV6-5,CASSPRSGQGHEQFF,TGTGCCAGCAGTCCGCGGTCCGGACAGGGCCATGAGCAGTTCTTC
.,TRBJ2-1,.,TRBV30,CAWSKLEQFF,TGTGCCTGGAGTAAACTAGAGCAGTTCTTC
.,TRBJ2-4,many,TRBV7-9,CASSHSTKNIQYF,TGTGCCAGCAGCCATTCGACCAAAAACATTCAGTACTTC
.,TRBJ2-2,.,TRBV9,CASSVPSSGMGTGELFF,TGTGCCAGCAGCGTACCTTCGAGCGGTATGGGCACCGGGGAGCTGTTTTTT
.,TRBJ1-1,.,TRBV11-1,CASSPGLLDSPTEAFF,TGTGCCAGCAGCCCCGGACTCCTGGATTCCCCCACTGAAGCTTTCTTT
.,TRBJ1-6,few,TRBV5-6,CASSEQGNSPLHF,TGTGCCAGCAGCGAACAGGGTAATTCACCCCTCCACTTT